The next 19 T cell receptor beta chains were all read from a single sample in a study of blood T cells in healthy people across ages. Alongside a J-beta primer mix, a sample-barcoded 5' primer served in a second PCR lasting about 7 to 11 cycles. TCRdb redid the calling of the 5' RACE reads with MiXCR, one entry per CDR3 protein. The sample has about 720,000 distinct CDR3 sequences, about 20% seen once. Sequenced material: blood. Source of these receptors: a man between 65 and 80 years old in good health.

This clonotype was counted only a few times. This chain connects TRBV7-2 to TRBJ2-1, with TRBD2 matching over 11 bases. The CDR3 loop spans 16 amino acids. Germline loops: CDR1 SGHTA, CDR2 FQGNSA. The V gene end was trimmed by 5 bases and the J gene end by 4 bases; junction bases not matched to a gene: 7. In nucleotides, the CDR3 is TGTGCCAGCAGCCCTGGGGGACTAGCGGATTACAATGAGCAGTTCTTC. Residues: CASSPGGLADYNEQFF.

This clonotype was counted at least ten times. The CDR3: CATSRRDTEAFF. Written as DNA, the CDR3 is TGTGCCACCAGCAGAAGGGACACTGAAGCTTTCTTT. The rearrangement uses TRBV15 and TRBJ1-1; the D is unclear. CDR3 length: 12 residues. Germline V gene sequence: CDR1 LNHNV, CDR2 YYDKDF (reference sequence). Trimming took 2 bases from V and 3 from J, leaving 4 bases between them.

The chain carries TRBV3-1 and TRBJ2-1; D remains unclear. Looked up from germline, CDR1 is LGHDT and CDR2 is YNNKEL (reference sequence). V dropped 0 bases and J dropped 7 bases, with 7 bases sitting between them. The CDR3 totals 13 residues. CDR3 region: CASSQESENEQFF. CDR3 coding DNA: TGTGCCAGCAGCCAAGAATCGGAAAATGAGCAGTTCTTC.

This clonotype was observed many times. V usage is TRBV5-1 and J usage is TRBJ2-2, with D possibly TRBD1 on 5 matching bases. The CDR3 contains 14 residues. Trimming pared 0 bases from V and 5 bases from J, leaving 8 bases between. Per germline, CDR1 SGHRS and CDR2 YFSETQ. This CDR3 is CASSLGQGTGELFF. CDR3 in DNA: TGCGCCAGCAGCTTGGGTCAGGGTACCGGGGAGCTGTTTTTT.

This clonotype was counted a few times. This chain links TRBV11-3 with TRBJ2-1, with D unresolved. Per germline, CDR1 SGHNT and CDR2 YENEEA. Trimming removed 2 bases at V and 7 bases at J, with 6 bases between. CDR3 length: 12 residues. The DNA of the CDR3 is TGTGCCAGCAGCTTAAAAGTTAATGAGCAGTTCTTC. Translated, it gives CASSLKVNEQFF. The full variable domain, in which reference TRBV11-3 and TRBJ2-1 provide the parts outside the CDR3, is EAGVVQSPRYKIIEKKQPVAFWCNPISGHNTLYWYLQNLGQGPELLIRYENEEAVDDSQLPKDRFSAERLKGVDSTLKIQPAELGDSAVYLCASSLKVNEQFFGPGTRLTVL.

The chain has TRBV12-3 or TRBV12-4 and TRBJ2-5; 9 nucleotides line up with TRBD1. V shed 8 bases and J 7 bases; nucleotides not matched to a gene: 14. The CDR3 is made up of 15 amino acids. The CDR3 loop is CASYPTGGFRGTQYF. The CDR3 nucleotides read TGTGCCAGCTACCCGACAGGGGGTTTTCGGGGGACCCAGTACTTC.

This clonotype was detected a few times. This chain uses TRBV21-1 with TRBJ2-5; the D call TRBD2 from the table was never checked on the DNA. Gene TRBJ2-7 matches the end of the DNA better, so the J call may be wrong. TRBV21-1 is a known pseudogene. The CDR3 has 12 amino acids. The CDR3 nucleotides read TGTGCCAGCGAGGGCGTTACCTACGAGCAGTACGTC. Translation: CASEGVTYEQYV.

This clonotype was observed a few times. The chain couples TRBV7-9 to TRBJ1-2; 8 positions agree with TRBD1. The CDR3 consists of 17 residues. With 5 bases clipped from V and 8 bases from J, the junction kept 19 bases outside the gene matches. Germline values: CDR1 SEHNR, CDR2 FQNEAQ (reference sequence). The DNA of the CDR3 is TGTGCCAGCAGCAATTACTATTTTCGGACAGGGTTTTTCGGCTACACCTTC. Encoded protein: CASSNYYFRTGFFGYTF.

There are a few counts of this clonotype. The chain carries TRBV3-1 and TRBJ2-7; the D is unclear. This CDR3 contains 16 residues. The germline CDR1 and CDR2 sequences are LGHDT and YNNKEL (reference sequence). V lost 1 base, J lost 2 bases, and 15 bases lay in between. The CDR3 reads CASSQALSLRTYEQYF. The CDR3 bases are TGTGCCAGCAGCCAAGCTCTCTCCCTCCGGACCTACGAGCAGTACTTC.

The chain uses TRBV21-1 and TRBJ2-7; the table calls TRBD1, which could not be checked here. TRBV21-1 counts as a pseudogene. There are 14 residues in the CDR3. CDR3 residues: CASSKGQGSHEQYV. The CDR3, as DNA: TGTGCCAGCAGCAAAGGACAGGGGTCCCACGAGCAGTACGTC.

The chain recombines TRBV3-1 with TRBJ2-5; D possibly corresponds to TRBD1 (7 bases). Germline V CDR1 and CDR2: LGHDT, YNNKEL (reference sequence). This CDR3 spans 14 amino acids. The V end was cut by 6 bases, the J end by 1 base, with 12 bases between. The CDR3 nucleotides read TGTGCCAGCAGGAGACAGGGAGGCCAAGAGACCCAGTACTTC. Encoded protein: CASRRQGGQETQYF.

This chain links TRBV4-1 with TRBJ1-1; D possibly corresponds to TRBD1 (5 bases). The CDR3 is 15 residues long. V lost 0 bases and J 6 bases, leaving 14 bases between the germline ends. Germline lookup yields CDR1 MGHRA and CDR2 YSYEKL. The CDR3 spells CASSQDISGSPEAFF. The DNA for the CDR3 is TGCGCCAGCAGCCAAGACATATCAGGGTCCCCTGAAGCTTTCTTT.

This clonotype was seen a handful of times. The V and J genes are TRBV7-3 and TRBJ2-5; TRBD1 matches 7 bases. The length of the CDR3 is 13 residues. Trimming at V came to 3 bases and at J to 4 bases, leaving 2 bases not matched to a gene. Germline V gene sequence: CDR1 SGHTA, CDR2 FQGTGA. This CDR3 is CASSLTGIETQYF. The CDR3 region has the DNA TGTGCCAGCAGCTTGACAGGGATAGAGACCCAGTACTTC.

In nucleotides, the CDR3 is TGCAGCGCAGGCGGGACAGGGGGCATGGAGGGTTATGGCTACACCTTC. It yields the protein CSAGGTGGMEGYGYTF. The V call is TRBV29-1, the J call TRBJ1-2; 12 bases are a match to TRBD1. The length of the CDR3 is 16 residues. Germline V gives CDR1 SQVTM, CDR2 ANQGSEA. V dropped 7 bases and J dropped 5; count of bases not matched to a gene: 14.

The chain joins TRBV5-1 to TRBJ2-5; perhaps TRBD2 as D (5 bases). Germline assignment: CDR1 SGHRS and CDR2 YFSETQ. The CDR3 loop spans 17 amino acids. V lost 0 bases and J lost 5, with 20 bases in between. The CDR3 nucleotides read TGCGCCAGCAGCTTGGCCTTCTATAGAGGGTCGGGGGAGACCCAGTACTTC. It is translated as CASSLAFYRGSGETQYF.

Written as DNA, the CDR3 is TGCGCCAGCAGCTCCTTGACGGGAGGGACTCGAGAGACCCAGTACTTC. Its protein product is CASSSLTGGTRETQYF. The chain is built from TRBV5-1 and TRBJ2-5, with 8 bases aligning to TRBD2. The CDR3 contains 16 residues. V lost 3 bases and J lost 4; bases outside the gene matches: 11. Germline loops: CDR1 SGHRS, CDR2 YFSETQ.

There are many counts of this clonotype. This chain uses TRBV7-6 with TRBJ1-2; 10 nucleotides agree with TRBD1. Germline CDR1 reads SGHVS; CDR2 reads FNYEAQ. This CDR3 contains 14 residues. V lost 4 bases and J lost 9; bases outside the gene matches: 8. CDR3 protein: CASSSGTGVTRYTF. The CDR3 nucleotides are TGTGCCAGCAGCTCGGGGACAGGGGTTACTCGCTACACCTTC.

The chain couples TRBV20-1 to TRBJ2-4, with D tentatively TRBD2 (5 bases). The CDR3 length is 17 residues. Germline loops: CDR1 DFQATT, CDR2 SNEGSKA (reference sequence). Trimming took off 0 bases at V and 0 bases at J, with 15 bases between the two ends. CDR3 bases: TGCAGTGCTAGAGATCTGATAGCCCGGGGAGCCAAAAACATTCAGTACTTC. Amino acid sequence: CSARDLIARGAKNIQYF.

This clonotype was observed a few times. V gene TRBV6-6 combines with J gene TRBJ2-7, with a possible D match to TRBD2 (5 bases). CDR3 length: 16 residues. V was shortened by 4 bases and J by 0 bases, with 16 bases between the two germline ends. Germline loops: CDR1 MNHNY, CDR2 SVGAGI (reference sequence). CDR3 region: CASSLGAVLSSYEQYF. In DNA form, the CDR3 reads TGTGCCAGCAGTTTAGGAGCGGTCCTAAGCTCCTACGAGCAGTACTTC.